The clone carrying this TCR beta chain was counted a few times. What it recognizes is unknown. This record comes from a study of T cells in Graves' hyperthyroidism and ophthalmopathy. Germline V lookup: CDR1 SGHAT, CDR2 FQNNGV. This CDR3 has 13 amino acids. V gave up 8 bases and J gave up 4 bases, with 14 bases separating them. Findings and limits, study-wide: For ophthalmopathy, model prediction preceded onset by a median roughly 6.2 months. Most thyroid clonotypes expanded above 0.001 were also detected in blood.

TCR beta CDR3 regions were amplified from RNA transcripts. The HTBI primer set served for first-round RT-PCR of the TCR CDR3. TCRdb fed the multiplex PCR reads into MiXCR, producing one record per CDR3 protein. This table holds 400,000 or so distinct CDR3 sequences, about 14% found once. This chain uses TRBV11-2 with TRBJ2-5, with no clear D. The sequenced material came from blood. This sequence originates from a man between 45 and 60 years old with Graves' ophthalmopathy. The DNA for the CDR3 is TGTGCCAGCCGCCCCACGTCGAGAGAGACCCAGTACTTC. Amino acid sequence: CASRPTSRETQYF.